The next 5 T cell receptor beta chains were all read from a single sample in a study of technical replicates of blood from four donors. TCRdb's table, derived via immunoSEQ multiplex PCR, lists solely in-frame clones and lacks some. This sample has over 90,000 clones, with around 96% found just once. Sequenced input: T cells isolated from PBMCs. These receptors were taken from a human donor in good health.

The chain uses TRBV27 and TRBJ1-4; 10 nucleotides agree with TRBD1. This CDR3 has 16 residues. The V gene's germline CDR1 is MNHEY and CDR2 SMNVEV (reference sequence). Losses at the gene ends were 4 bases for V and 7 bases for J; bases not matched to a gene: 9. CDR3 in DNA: TGTGCCAGCAGTTGGGGGACAGGGGCGAGGGGTGAAAAACTGTTTTTT. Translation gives CASSWGTGARGEKLFF.

The CDR3 region has the DNA TGTGCCAGCAGCTTGGGACACGCCTCCTACGAGCAGTACTTC. This translates into CASSLGHASYEQYF. This rearrangement joins TRBV5-8 to TRBJ2-7, with no clear D. The germline gives CDR1 SGHTS, CDR2 YDEGEE. This CDR3 has 14 residues. V lost 0 bases and J 0 bases, leaving 7 bases between the germline ends.

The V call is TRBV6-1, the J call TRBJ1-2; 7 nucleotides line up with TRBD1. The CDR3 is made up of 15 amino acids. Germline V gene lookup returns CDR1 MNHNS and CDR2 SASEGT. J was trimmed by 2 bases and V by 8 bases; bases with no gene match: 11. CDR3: CASLGGLQGNYGYTF. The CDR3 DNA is TGTGCCAGCTTAGGAGGGTTACAGGGGAACTATGGCTACACCTTC.

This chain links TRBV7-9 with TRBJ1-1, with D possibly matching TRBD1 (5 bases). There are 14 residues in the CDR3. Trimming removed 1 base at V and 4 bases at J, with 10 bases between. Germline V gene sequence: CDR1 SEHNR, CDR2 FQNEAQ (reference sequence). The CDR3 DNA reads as TGTGCCAGCAGCTTAGGTGGGGGGGGCACTGAAGCTTTCTTT. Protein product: CASSLGGGGTEAFF.

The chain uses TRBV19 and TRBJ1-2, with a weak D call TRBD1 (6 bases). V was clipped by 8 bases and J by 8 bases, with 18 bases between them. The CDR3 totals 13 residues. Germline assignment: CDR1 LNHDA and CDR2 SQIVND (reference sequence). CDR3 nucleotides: TGTGCCAGTTACGGCTATTCAGGGGAAGGCTACACCTTC. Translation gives CASYGYSGEGYTF.